A selection of T cell receptor beta chains follows, all from one sample in a study of CD8+ T cells in alopecia areata. Measured with immunoSEQ multiplex PCR; TCRdb has only the in-frame clones, and not every one. The sample lists over 150,000 clones; roughly 65% were seen once. This specimen consisted of CD4+ T cells sorted from blood, obtained at week 0. The receptor source for this set is a human donor with alopecia areata. Both conserved end residues are part of each CDR3. The order of the fields is V gene, J gene, CDR3 protein.

V gene: TRBV4-3
J gene: TRBJ2-7
CDR3 protein: CASSQEWSWSRRVGSYEQYF

V gene: TRBV11-2
J gene: TRBJ2-7
CDR3 protein: CASSIQGDSSYEQYF

V gene: TRBV30
J gene: TRBJ1-5
CDR3 protein: CAWSVADGQPQHF

V gene: TRBV30
J gene: TRBJ1-1
CDR3 protein: CACSGGGPAFF

V gene: TRBV14
J gene: TRBJ1-2
CDR3 protein: CASSGRTGDGYTF

V gene: TRBV7-2
J gene: TRBJ1-2
CDR3 protein: CASSSDRAYGYTF

V gene: TRBV30
J gene: TRBJ2-7
CDR3 protein: CAWSQEYEQYF

V gene: TRBV29-1
J gene: TRBJ2-3
CDR3 protein: CSGVPGQGSTDTQYF

V gene: TRBV30
J gene: TRBJ1-1
CDR3 protein: CAWTGLTEAFF

V gene: TRBV20-1
J gene: TRBJ2-1
CDR3 protein: CSANSGVEQFF

V gene: TRBV4-3
J gene: TRBJ1-5
CDR3 protein: CASSQGWQNQPQHF

V gene: TRBV23-1
J gene: TRBJ1-6
CDR3 protein: CASSQAGTGWGTPLHF

V gene: TRBV7-2
J gene: TRBJ1-4
CDR3 protein: CASSDGTGGNEKLFF

V gene: TRBV30
J gene: TRBJ1-5
CDR3 protein: CAWVLPQHF

V gene: TRBV29-1
J gene: TRBJ2-3
CDR3 protein: CSVEEGADTQYF

V gene: TRBV18
J gene: TRBJ1-1
CDR3 protein: CASSQGTGLEAFF

V gene: TRBV2
J gene: TRBJ2-5
CDR3 protein: CASDPPGIGAATQYF

V gene: TRBV4-3
J gene: TRBJ1-1
CDR3 protein: CASSQGTGWEAFF

V gene: TRBV27
J gene: TRBJ1-1
CDR3 protein: CASSYEGRAKNTEAFF

V gene: TRBV5-1
J gene: TRBJ2-2
CDR3 protein: CASSLPTGMATGELFF

V gene: TRBV29-1
J gene: TRBJ2-7
CDR3 protein: CSVLVQRGSYEQYF

V gene: TRBV11-2
J gene: TRBJ2-7
CDR3 protein: CASSLRRGLSYEQYF

V gene: TRBV7-9
J gene: TRBJ1-1
CDR3 protein: CASSPQGNTEAFF

V gene: TRBV9
J gene: TRBJ1-5
CDR3 protein: CASSRGQDSNQPQHF

V gene: TRBV5-1
J gene: TRBJ1-1
CDR3 protein: CASSLEPKGVGAEAFF

V gene: TRBV29-1
J gene: TRBJ1-1
CDR3 protein: CSAAGRMNTEAFF

V gene: TRBV5-4
J gene: TRBJ2-3
CDR3 protein: CASSSPGGTDTQYF

V gene: TRBV9
J gene: TRBJ1-2
CDR3 protein: CASSKTGDGYTF

V gene: TRBV18
J gene: TRBJ2-5
CDR3 protein: CASSGTVKETQYF

V gene: TRBV9
J gene: TRBJ2-3
CDR3 protein: CASSVASRNTDTQYF

V gene: TRBV14
J gene: TRBJ2-5
CDR3 protein: CASSRREGWKTQYF

V gene: TRBV5-6
J gene: TRBJ1-5
CDR3 protein: CASSLWTGYGNQPQHF

V gene: TRBV7-9
J gene: TRBJ1-1
CDR3 protein: CASSLGQGRNLNTEAFF

V gene: TRBV6-6
J gene: TRBJ1-2
CDR3 protein: CASSYRGDGYTF

V gene: TRBV29-1
J gene: TRBJ2-1
CDR3 protein: CSVETPDRAKQFF

V gene: TRBV15
J gene: TRBJ2-3
CDR3 protein: CATSARTFPDTQYF

V gene: TRBV29-1
J gene: TRBJ2-2
CDR3 protein: CSVEDPGSGGTGELFF

V gene: TRBV25-1
J gene: TRBJ1-6
CDR3 protein: CASSESAWYSPLHF

V gene: TRBV4-3
J gene: TRBJ2-5
CDR3 protein: CASSQERGPLATTQYF

V gene: TRBV27
J gene: TRBJ2-1
CDR3 protein: CASSPPLRGPQFF

V gene: TRBV9
J gene: TRBJ2-7
CDR3 protein: CASSVASSSYEQYF

V gene: TRBV25-1
J gene: TRBJ1-1
CDR3 protein: CASSEAGGFTEAFF

V gene: TRBV29-1
J gene: TRBJ2-7
CDR3 protein: CSVVVGGSYEQYF

V gene: TRBV27
J gene: TRBJ2-3
CDR3 protein: CASSTVGGTDTQYF

V gene: TRBV28
J gene: TRBJ1-2
CDR3 protein: CASSPGGAGGYTF

V gene: TRBV9
J gene: TRBJ1-5
CDR3 protein: CASSDSSSNQPQHF

V gene: TRBV5-6
J gene: TRBJ2-7
CDR3 protein: CASSPGGGLYF

V gene: TRBV19
J gene: TRBJ1-2
CDR3 protein: CASSVATGDYGYTF

V gene: TRBV7-3
J gene: TRBJ2-5
CDR3 protein: CASSLGVQETQYF

V gene: TRBV5-1
J gene: TRBJ2-1
CDR3 protein: CASSSGLAGARGEQFF

V gene: TRBV5-1
J gene: TRBJ2-2
CDR3 protein: CASSLAATRGYGELFF

V gene: TRBV4-1
J gene: TRBJ2-1
CDR3 protein: CASSQPSGGRNEQFF

V gene: TRBV7-9
J gene: TRBJ2-3
CDR3 protein: CASSLDSGATDTQYF

V gene: TRBV13
J gene: TRBJ1-2
CDR3 protein: CASSFDRYGYTF

V gene: TRBV29-1
J gene: TRBJ2-1
CDR3 protein: CSVRTSGVPYNEQFF

V gene: TRBV29-1
J gene: TRBJ1-1
CDR3 protein: CSVGQPNTEAFF

V gene: TRBV30
J gene: TRBJ2-3
CDR3 protein: CAWRGGWSTDTQYF

V gene: TRBV5-6
J gene: TRBJ1-1
CDR3 protein: CASSPVGMNTEAFF

V gene: TRBV4-3
J gene: TRBJ1-5
CDR3 protein: CASSLKRNQPQHF